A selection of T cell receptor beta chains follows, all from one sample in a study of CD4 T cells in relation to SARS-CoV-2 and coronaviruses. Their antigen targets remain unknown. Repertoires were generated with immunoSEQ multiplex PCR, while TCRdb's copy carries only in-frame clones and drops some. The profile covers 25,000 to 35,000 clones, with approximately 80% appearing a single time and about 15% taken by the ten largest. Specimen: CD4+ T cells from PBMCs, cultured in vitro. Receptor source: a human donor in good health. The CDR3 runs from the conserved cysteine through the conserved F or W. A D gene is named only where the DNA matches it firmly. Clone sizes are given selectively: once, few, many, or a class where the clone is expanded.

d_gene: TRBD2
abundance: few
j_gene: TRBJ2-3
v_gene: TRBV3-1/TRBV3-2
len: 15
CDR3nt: TGTGCCAGCAGCCAGGGAGCGGGAGTTACAGATACGCAGTATTTT
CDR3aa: CASSQGAGVTDTQYF

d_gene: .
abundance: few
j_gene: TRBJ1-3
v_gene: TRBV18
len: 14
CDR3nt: TGTGCCAGCGCCCCACGGAGCTCTGGAAACACCATATATTTT
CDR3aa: CASAPRSSGNTIYF

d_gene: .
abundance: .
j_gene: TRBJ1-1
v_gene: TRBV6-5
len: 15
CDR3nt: TGTGCCAGCAGTTACTCCGGCAGGGGGAACACTGAAGCTTTCTTT
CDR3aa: CASSYSGRGNTEAFF

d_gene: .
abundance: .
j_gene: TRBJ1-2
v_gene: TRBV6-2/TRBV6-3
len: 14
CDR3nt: TGTGCCAGCAGTACTCGGACGGCTAACTATGGCTACACCTTC
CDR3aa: CASSTRTANYGYTF

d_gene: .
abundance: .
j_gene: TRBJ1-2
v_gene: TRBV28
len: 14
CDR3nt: TGTGCCAGCTCTCCACGCACAGGGAGGGATGGCTACACCTTC
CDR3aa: CASSPRTGRDGYTF

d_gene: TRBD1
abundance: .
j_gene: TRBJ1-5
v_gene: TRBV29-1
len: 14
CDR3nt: TGCAGCGTCTGGACAGGGTTTAGCAATCAGCCCCAGCATTTT
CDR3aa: CSVWTGFSNQPQHF

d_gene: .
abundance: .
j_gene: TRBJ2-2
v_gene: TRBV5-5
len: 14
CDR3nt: TGTGCCAGCAGCTTGGACTTGAACACCGGGGAGCTGTTTTTT
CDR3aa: CASSLDLNTGELFF

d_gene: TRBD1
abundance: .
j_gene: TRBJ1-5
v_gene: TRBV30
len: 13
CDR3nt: TGTGCCTGGAGTAGAGGACAGGGTCAGCCCCAGCATTTT
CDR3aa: CAWSRGQGQPQHF

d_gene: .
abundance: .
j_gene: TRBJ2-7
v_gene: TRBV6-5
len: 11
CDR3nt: TGTGCCAGCAGTTACTTAAACGAGCAGTACTTC
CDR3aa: CASSYLNEQYF

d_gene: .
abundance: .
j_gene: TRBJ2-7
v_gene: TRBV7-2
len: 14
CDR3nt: TGTGCCAGCAGCCCACAACAAGGGGCCTACGAGCAGTACTTC
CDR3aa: CASSPQQGAYEQYF

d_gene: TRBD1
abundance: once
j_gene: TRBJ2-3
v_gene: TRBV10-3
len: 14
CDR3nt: TGTGCCATCAGCCCGACAGGGATCGCAGATACGCAGTATTTT
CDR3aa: CAISPTGIADTQYF

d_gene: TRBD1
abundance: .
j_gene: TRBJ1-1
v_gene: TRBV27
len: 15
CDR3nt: TGTGCCAGCAGTTTGACGGGACAGACGAACACTGAAGCTTTCTTT
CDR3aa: CASSLTGQTNTEAFF

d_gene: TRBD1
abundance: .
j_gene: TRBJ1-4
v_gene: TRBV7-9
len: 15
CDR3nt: TGTGCCAGCAGCTTAGAGGGACAGCACAATGAAAAACTGTTTTTT
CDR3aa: CASSLEGQHNEKLFF

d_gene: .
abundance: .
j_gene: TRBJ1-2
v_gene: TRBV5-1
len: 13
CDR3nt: TGCGCCAGCAGCACGACCGCGGGGCTTAGCTACACCTTC
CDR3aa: CASSTTAGLSYTF

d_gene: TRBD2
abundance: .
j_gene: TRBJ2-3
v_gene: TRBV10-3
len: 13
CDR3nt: TGTGCCATCAGGGACACTAGCGGAGATACGCAGTATTTT
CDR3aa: CAIRDTSGDTQYF

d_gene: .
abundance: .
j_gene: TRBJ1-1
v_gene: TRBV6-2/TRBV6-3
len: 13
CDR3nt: TGTGCCAGCAGTTACTCTTTGTCGAGGGAAGCTTTCTTT
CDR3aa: CASSYSLSREAFF

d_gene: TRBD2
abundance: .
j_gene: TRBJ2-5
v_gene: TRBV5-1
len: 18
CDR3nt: TGCGCCAGCAGCCGCCGACTAGCGGGAGGAACCGCCCAAGAGACCCAGTACTTC
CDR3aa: CASSRRLAGGTAQETQYF

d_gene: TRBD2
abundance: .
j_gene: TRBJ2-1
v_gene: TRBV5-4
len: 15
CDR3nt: TGTGCCAGCAGCTACCCCGGGACTAGCGGCAATGAGCAGTTCTTC
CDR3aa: CASSYPGTSGNEQFF

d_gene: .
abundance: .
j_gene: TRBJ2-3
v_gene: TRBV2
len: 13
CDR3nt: TGTGCCAGCAGTTCGGACAGAACAGATACGCAGTATTTT
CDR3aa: CASSSDRTDTQYF

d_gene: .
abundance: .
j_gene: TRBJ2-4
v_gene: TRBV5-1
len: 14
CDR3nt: TGCGCCAGCAGCGTGAGGGAGGCCAAAAACATTCAGTACTTC
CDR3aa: CASSVREAKNIQYF

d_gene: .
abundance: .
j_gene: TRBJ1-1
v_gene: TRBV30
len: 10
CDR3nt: TGTGCCTCCGACTCCCCTGAAGCTTTCTTT
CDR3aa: CASDSPEAFF

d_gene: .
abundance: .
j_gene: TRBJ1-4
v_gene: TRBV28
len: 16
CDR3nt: TGTGCCAGCACCACTTCCGGGCAGGGCCTTAATGAAAAACTGTTTTTT
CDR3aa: CASTTSGQGLNEKLFF

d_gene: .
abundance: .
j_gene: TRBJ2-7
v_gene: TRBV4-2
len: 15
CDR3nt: TGTGCCAGCAGCCAAGAATGGCGGGATCCTTGGGAGCAGTACTTC
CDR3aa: CASSQEWRDPWEQYF

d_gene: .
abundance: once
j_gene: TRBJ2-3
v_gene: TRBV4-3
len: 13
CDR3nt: TGCGCCAGCAGCCAAGAGGCCGGGGATACGCAGTATTTT
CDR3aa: CASSQEAGDTQYF

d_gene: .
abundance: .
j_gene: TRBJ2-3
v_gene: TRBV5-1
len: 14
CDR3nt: TGCGCCAGCAAAGTCTCCTATCGCACAGATACGCAGTATTTT
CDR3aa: CASKVSYRTDTQYF

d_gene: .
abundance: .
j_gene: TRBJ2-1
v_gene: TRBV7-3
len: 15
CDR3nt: TGTGCCAGCAGCTTTGACGGGTACCTTGGCAATGAGCAGTTCTTC
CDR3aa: CASSFDGYLGNEQFF

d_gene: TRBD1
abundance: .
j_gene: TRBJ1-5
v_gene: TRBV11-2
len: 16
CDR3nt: TGTGCCAGCAGCTTAGATCAGGGGGCGGGGGGTCAGCCCCAGCATTTT
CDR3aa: CASSLDQGAGGQPQHF

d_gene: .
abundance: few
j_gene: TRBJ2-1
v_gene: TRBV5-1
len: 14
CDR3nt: TGCGCCAGCAGCTCGCTAGCGCAATACAATGAGCAGTTCTTC
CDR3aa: CASSSLAQYNEQFF

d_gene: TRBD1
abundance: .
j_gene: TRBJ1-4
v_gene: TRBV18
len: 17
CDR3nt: TGTGCCAGCTCACCGTTCAGGGGGTCGGAAGCTAATGAAAAACTGTTTTTT
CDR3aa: CASSPFRGSEANEKLFF

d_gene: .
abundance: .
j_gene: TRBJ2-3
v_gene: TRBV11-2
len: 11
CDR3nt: TGTGCCAGCAGCCTCACAGATACGCAGTATTTT
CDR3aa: CASSLTDTQYF

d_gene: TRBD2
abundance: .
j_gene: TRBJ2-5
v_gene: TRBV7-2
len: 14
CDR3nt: TGTGCCAGCAGCTTAGGCCTAGCGGAAGAGACCCAGTACTTC
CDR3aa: CASSLGLAEETQYF

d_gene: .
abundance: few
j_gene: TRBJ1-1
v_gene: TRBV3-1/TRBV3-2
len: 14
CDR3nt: TGTGCCAGCAGCCAACAGGCAGCCAACACTGAAGCTTTCTTT
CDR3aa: CASSQQAANTEAFF

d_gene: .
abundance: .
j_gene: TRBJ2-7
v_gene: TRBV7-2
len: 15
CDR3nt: TGTGCCAGCAGCTTGGATTCCGGGCTATCCTACGAGCAGTACTTC
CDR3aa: CASSLDSGLSYEQYF

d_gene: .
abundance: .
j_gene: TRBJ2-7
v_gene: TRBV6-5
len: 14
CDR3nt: TGTGCCAGCAGCCGGGACTTGGAGCTCTACGAGCAGTACTTC
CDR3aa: CASSRDLELYEQYF

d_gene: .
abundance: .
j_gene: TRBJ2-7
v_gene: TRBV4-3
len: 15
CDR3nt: TGCGCCAGCAGCCAAGAAGACGGGAGCTCCTACGAGCAGTACTTC
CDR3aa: CASSQEDGSSYEQYF

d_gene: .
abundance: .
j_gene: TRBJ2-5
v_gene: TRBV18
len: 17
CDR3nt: TGTGCCAGCTCACCAGGACACCAGTTGGGGTACCAAGAGACCCAGTACTTC
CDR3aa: CASSPGHQLGYQETQYF

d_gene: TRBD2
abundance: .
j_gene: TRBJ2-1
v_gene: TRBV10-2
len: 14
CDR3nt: TGCGCCAGCACCTTAGCGGGGGGGTACAATGAGCAGTTCTTC
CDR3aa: CASTLAGGYNEQFF

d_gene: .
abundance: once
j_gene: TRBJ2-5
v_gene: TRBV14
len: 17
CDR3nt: TGTGCCAGCAGCCAAGGGGCCGTGGGCGCGGTTCCAGAGACCCAGTACTTC
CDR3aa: CASSQGAVGAVPETQYF

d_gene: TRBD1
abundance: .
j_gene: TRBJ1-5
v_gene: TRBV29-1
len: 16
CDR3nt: TGCAGCGTTGCCGACAGGGGGGATCTAGGCAATCAGCCCCAGCATTTT
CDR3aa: CSVADRGDLGNQPQHF

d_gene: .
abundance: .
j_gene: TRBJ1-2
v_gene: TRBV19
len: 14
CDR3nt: TGTGCCAGTAGTACGGGGGGCGCGAGCGATGGCTACACCTTC
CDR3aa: CASSTGGASDGYTF

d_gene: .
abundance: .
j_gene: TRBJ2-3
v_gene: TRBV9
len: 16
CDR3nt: TGTGCCAGCAGCCCCCGCGAGGGTTCTAGCACAGATACGCAGTATTTT
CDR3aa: CASSPREGSSTDTQYF

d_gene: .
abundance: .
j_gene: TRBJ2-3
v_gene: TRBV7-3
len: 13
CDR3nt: TGTGCCAGCAGCCGGGGCCCCACAGATACGCAGTATTTT
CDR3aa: CASSRGPTDTQYF

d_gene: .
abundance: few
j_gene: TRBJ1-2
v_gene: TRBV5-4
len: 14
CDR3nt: TGTGCCAGCAGCTTGGCCGGGCAGGTCTATGGCTACACCTTC
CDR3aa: CASSLAGQVYGYTF

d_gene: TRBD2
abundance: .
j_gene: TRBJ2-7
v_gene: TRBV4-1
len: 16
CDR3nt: TGCGCCAGCAGCCAAGGTCCGCGGGGGGGACGGTACGAGCAGTACTTC
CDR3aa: CASSQGPRGGRYEQYF

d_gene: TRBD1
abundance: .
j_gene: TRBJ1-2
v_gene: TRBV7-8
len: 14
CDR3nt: TGTGCCAGCAGCCCGCAGGGGGGGCGATGGGGCTACACCTTC
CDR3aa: CASSPQGGRWGYTF

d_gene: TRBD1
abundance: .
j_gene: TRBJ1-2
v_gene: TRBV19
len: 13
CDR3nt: TGTGCCAGTACCACGGACAGGGAGTATGGCTACACCTTC
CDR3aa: CASTTDREYGYTF

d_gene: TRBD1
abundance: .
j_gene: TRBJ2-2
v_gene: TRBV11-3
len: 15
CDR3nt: TGTGCCAGCAGCTTAGGAAGGACAGGGGCCGGGGAGCTGTTTTTT
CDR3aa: CASSLGRTGAGELFF

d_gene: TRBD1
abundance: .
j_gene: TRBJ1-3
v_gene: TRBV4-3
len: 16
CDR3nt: TGCGCCAGCAGCCGGCTAGGGACAGGGTCTGGAAACACCATATATTTT
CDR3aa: CASSRLGTGSGNTIYF

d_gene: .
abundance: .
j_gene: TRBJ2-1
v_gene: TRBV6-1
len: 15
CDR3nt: TGTGCCAGCAGTGAAGGGGGTTTCGCCAACAATGAGCAGTTCTTC
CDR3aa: CASSEGGFANNEQFF

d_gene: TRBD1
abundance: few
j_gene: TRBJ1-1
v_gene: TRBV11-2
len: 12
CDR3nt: TGTGCCAGCAGCTTCCTGACAGGGTTAGCTTTCTTT
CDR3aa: CASSFLTGLAFF

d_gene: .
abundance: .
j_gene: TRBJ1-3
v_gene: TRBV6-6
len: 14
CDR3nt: TGTGCCAGCAGTTCCGGTGGCTCTGGAAACACCATATATTTT
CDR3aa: CASSSGGSGNTIYF

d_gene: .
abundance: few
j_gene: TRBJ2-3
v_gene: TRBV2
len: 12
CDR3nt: TGTGCCAGCAGTGTGGCGACAGATACGCAGTATTTT
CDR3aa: CASSVATDTQYF

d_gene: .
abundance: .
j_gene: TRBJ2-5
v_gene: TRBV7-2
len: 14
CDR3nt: TGTGCCAGCAGCTTAGATTCAGGGCGGGAGACCCAGTACTTC
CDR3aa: CASSLDSGRETQYF